These 2 T cell receptor beta chains share one sample of origin, sequenced in a study of cytomegalovirus exposure and HLA in healthy donors. The PCR made use of 60 Vbeta and 13 Jbeta primers. Some clones are missing from TCRdb's copy, which holds only in-frame ones; the method was immunoSEQ multiplex PCR. The sample holds around 180,000 clones, approximately 84% seen once. The sequenced sample consisted of PBMCs. These receptors were taken from a boy aged 5-17 years in good health and CMV-seronegative.

V and J are TRBV6-5 and TRBJ2-1; TRBD2 agrees at 8 bases. Germline CDR1 is MNHEY and CDR2 is SVGAGI. This CDR3 has 15 amino acids. V shed 4 bases and J 8 bases; nucleotides not matched to a gene: 10. The CDR3 nucleotides are TGTGCCAGCAGTTTCCTGGACGGGACTAGTTATGAGCAGTTCTTC. This encodes CASSFLDGTSYEQFF.

This clone was counted only a few times. This chain links TRBV5-1 with TRBJ1-1; D is perhaps TRBD1 (6 bases). The V end was cut by 1 base, the J end by 6 bases, with 13 bases between. The germline gives CDR1 SGHRS, CDR2 YFSETQ. This CDR3 has 14 amino acids. The CDR3, as DNA: TGCGCCAGCAGCTTGCAGGGGTACGCTTCTGAAGCTTTCTTT. It yields the protein CASSLQGYASEAFF.